These 27 T cell receptor beta chains share one sample of origin, sequenced in a study of chemoradiotherapy in HPV16-positive cancers. Assay: immunoSEQ multiplex PCR; the TCRdb copy retains only in-frame clones and omits some. The sample has thousands of clones; around 94% are singletons. The specimen was obtained from a patient who underwent chemoradiotherapy. These receptors came from a human donor with HPV-associated anogenital cancer.

This rearrangement joins TRBV4-1 to TRBJ2-7; TRBD1 aligns across 8 bases. V dropped 4 bases and J dropped 7; count of bases not matched to a gene: 9. Germline CDR1 is MGHRA and CDR2 is YSYEKL. The length of the CDR3 is 14 residues. The chain's CDR3 is CASSPSRTGREQYF. In nucleotides, the CDR3 is TGCGCCAGCAGCCCTAGTCGGACAGGGAGGGAGCAGTACTTC.

This chain links TRBV28 with TRBJ2-3, with 9 nucleotides matching TRBD1. Germline V gene data show CDR1 as MDHEN and CDR2 as SYDVKM. The CDR3 runs 14 residues. The J segment lost 4 bases and the V segment lost 9 bases, leaving 8 bases of the junction unmatched. The CDR3: CASCGTGIADTQYF. The CDR3 nucleotides are TGTGCCAGTTGCGGGACAGGGATTGCAGATACGCAGTATTTT.

The chain joins TRBV2 to TRBJ2-7, with 10 bases identical to TRBD2. V gave up 6 bases and J gave up 0 bases; unmatched junction bases: 5. This CDR3 comprises 15 residues. Germline V gene lookup returns CDR1 SNHLY and CDR2 FYNNEI. The CDR3 region is CASRESGGDSYEQYF. In nucleotides, the CDR3 is TGTGCCAGCAGGGAAAGCGGGGGGGACTCCTACGAGCAGTACTTC.

The chain couples TRBV5-4 to TRBJ2-2; D is uncertain. The germline CDR1 and CDR2 sequences are SGHNT and YYREEE (reference sequence). The CDR3 is made up of 14 amino acids. The ends were cut back, 0 bases at V and 3 bases at J, with 6 bases in the middle. This CDR3 reads CASSLGRDTGELFF. The CDR3 nucleotides read TGTGCCAGCAGCTTGGGCAGAGACACCGGGGAGCTGTTTTTT.

The V gene is TRBV5-6, the J gene TRBJ1-6, with 7 bases identical to TRBD1. The V and J ends lost 4 bases and 7 bases, in that order; junction bases with no gene match: 8. The V gene's germline CDR1 is SGHDT and CDR2 YYEEEE. This CDR3 comprises 15 residues. Here the CDR3 reads CASSVRQGGNSPLHF. The CDR3 nucleotides are TGTGCCAGCAGCGTTAGACAGGGAGGCAATTCACCCCTCCACTTT. Variable domain in full (rest from reference TRBV5-6 and TRBJ1-6): DAGVTQSPTHLIKTRGQQVTLRCSPKSGHDTVSWYQQALGQGPQFIFQYYEEEERQRGNFPDRFSGHQFPNYSSELNVNALLLGDSALYLCASSVRQGGNSPLHFGNGTRLTVT.

This clone is a singleton in its sample. This chain uses TRBV2 with TRBJ2-1; 7 bases map to TRBD1. This CDR3 comprises 14 residues. J was trimmed by 6 bases and V by 5 bases; bases with no gene match: 7. Germline assignment: CDR1 SNHLY and CDR2 FYNNEI. Written as DNA, the CDR3 is TGTGCCAGCAGTTACCCGACAGGGCTCAATGAGCAGTTCTTC. It translates to CASSYPTGLNEQFF.

In its sample, this clone was seen once. The CDR3 sequence is CASSITGTYEQYF. As DNA, the CDR3 is TGTGCCAGCAGTATCACCGGGACCTACGAGCAGTACTTC. The chain recombines TRBV28 with TRBJ2-7; D possibly corresponds to TRBD2 (5 bases). Germline V CDR1 and CDR2: MDHEN, SYDVKM. The ends were cut back, 5 bases at V and 2 bases at J, with 10 bases in the middle. There are 13 residues in the CDR3.

The chain recombines TRBV5-6 with TRBJ2-1; 9 bases line up with TRBD1. Germline V gene data show CDR1 as SGHDT and CDR2 as YYEEEE. CDR3 length equals 15 residues. Unmatched junction bases numbered 2, after V lost 2 bases and J lost 2 bases. CDR3 coding DNA: TGTGCCAGCAGCTTTGGGGACAGGGCCTACAATGAGCAGTTCTTC. Its translation is CASSFGDRAYNEQFF.

This clone was seen a handful of times. The rearrangement links TRBV19 to TRBJ1-5; D not resolved. Germline V CDR1 and CDR2: LNHDA, SQIVND (reference sequence). The CDR3 contains 15 residues. The V end lost 6 bases, the J end lost 0 bases, and 12 bases lay between the germline ends. CDR3 DNA: TGTGCCAGTAGGGGTCTAGGAAATAGCAATCAGCCCCAGCATTTT. Amino acids: CASRGLGNSNQPQHF.

The J gene is TRBJ1-1, the V gene TRBV13; TRBD1 might be the D (5 bases). This CDR3 region has 12 residues. Germline values: CDR1 PRHDT, CDR2 FYEKMQ (reference sequence). The V gene lost 5 bases and the J gene lost 4 bases, with 8 bases spanning the gap. The CDR3 DNA sequence: TGTGCCAGCAGCGGAGGGGTCACTGAAGCTTTCTTT. It translates to CASSGGVTEAFF.

V and J are TRBV15 and TRBJ2-7; 8 nucleotides line up with TRBD1. The CDR3 covers 15 residues. Germline CDR1 LNHNV, CDR2 YYDKDF (reference sequence). V gave up 0 bases and J gave up 7 bases; unmatched junction bases: 8. CDR3 sequence: CATSRERQGYKEQYF. The CDR3 DNA reads as TGTGCCACCAGCAGAGAGAGACAGGGGTATAAGGAGCAGTACTTC.

The chain uses TRBV6-6 and TRBJ2-7; TRBD2 agrees at 12 bases. Germline CDR1 MNHNY, CDR2 SVGAGI (reference sequence). With 1 base clipped from V and 6 bases from J, the junction kept 4 bases outside the gene matches. The CDR3 is made up of 15 amino acids. Here the CDR3 reads CASSYLATSGGEQYF. In DNA, the CDR3 is TGTGCCAGCAGTTACTTAGCGACTAGCGGGGGCGAGCAGTACTTC.

This clone was observed a single time. The chain uses TRBV25-1 and TRBJ1-1, with D uncertain. The CDR3 has 11 residues. The V gene lost 7 bases and the J gene lost 2 bases, with 5 bases spanning the gap. Germline assignment: CDR1 MGHDK and CDR2 SYGVNS. CDR3 nucleotide sequence: TGTGCCAGCACCACTAACACTGAAGCTTTCTTT. It codes for CASTTNTEAFF.

V usage is TRBV10-3 and J usage is TRBJ1-3, with a tentative D call TRBD1 (5 bases). Germline CDR1 and CDR2: ENHRY and SYGVKD. V lost 5 bases and J 4 bases, leaving 12 bases between the germline ends. The CDR3 totals 14 residues. CDR3 sequence: CAISFQGTGNTIYF. The CDR3 DNA follows: TGTGCCATCAGTTTTCAGGGAACCGGAAACACCATATATTTT.

J is TRBJ1-1 and V is TRBV30; the D is unclear. V lost 3 bases to trimming and J lost 7 bases, with 9 bases between them. The germline V gene has CDR1 GTSNPN and CDR2 SVGIG (reference sequence). This CDR3 region has 11 residues. CDR3 DNA: TGTGCCTGGAGCCAAAGATATGAAGCTTTCTTT. Amino acids: CAWSQRYEAFF.

The V call is TRBV5-1, the J call TRBJ1-2; 11 nucleotides line up with TRBD1. The V gene end was trimmed by 4 bases and the J gene end by 5 bases; junction bases not matched to a gene: 7. Germline assignment: CDR1 SGHRS and CDR2 YFSETQ. CDR3 size: 15 residues. Here the CDR3 DNA reads TGCGCCAGCAGCCCGGGACAGGGGGATATTTATGGCTACACCTTC. Residues: CASSPGQGDIYGYTF. Drawing the rest from reference TRBV5-1 and TRBJ1-2, the complete variable domain is KAGVTQTPRYLIKTRGQQVTLSCSPISGHRSVSWYQQTPGQGLQFLFEYFSETQRNKGNFPGRFSGRQFSNSRSEMNVSTLELGDSALYLCASSPGQGDIYGYTFGSGTRLTVV.

The chain recombines TRBV4-3 with TRBJ1-2; no clear D gene. CDR3 length: 19 amino acids. The V gene lost 0 bases and the J gene lost 4 bases, with 24 bases spanning the gap. In germline, CDR1 is LGHNA, CDR2 YSLEER. In DNA, the CDR3 is TGCGCCAGCAGCCAAGATATCGCGGAATTGTCTTGGAATAGCTATGGCTACACCTTC. This gives the protein CASSQDIAELSWNSYGYTF.

The chain carries TRBV4-1 and TRBJ2-5, with 8 bases aligning to TRBD2. The V gene's germline CDR1 is MGHRA and CDR2 YSYEKL. CDR3 size: 15 residues. The junction had 5 bases not matched to a gene; V was cut back by 0 bases and J by 5 bases. CDR3 region: CASSQEIAGSETQYF. In DNA form, the CDR3 reads TGCGCCAGCAGCCAAGAAATAGCGGGGAGTGAGACCCAGTACTTC.

This clone showed up just a few times. The chain has TRBV27 and TRBJ2-3; D is perhaps TRBD2 (6 bases). V was cut by 7 bases and J by 3 bases, with 14 bases left in between. The CDR3 runs 14 residues. Germline V gives CDR1 MNHEY, CDR2 SMNVEV (reference sequence). CDR3 DNA: TGTGCCAGCAACCCCGGGGCGGGGACAGATACGCAGTATTTT. Its translation is CASNPGAGTDTQYF.

The chain carries TRBV5-1 and TRBJ1-2; D remains unclear. V dropped 5 bases and J dropped 7 bases, with 9 bases sitting between them. The germline V gene encodes CDR1 SGHRS and CDR2 YFSETQ. This CDR3 has 11 amino acids. In DNA form, the CDR3 reads TGCGCCAGCAGGTCGGGTTCTGGCTACACCTTC. It translates to CASRSGSGYTF.

The chain carries TRBV9 and TRBJ2-7; no definite D call. Trimming took 0 bases from V and 7 from J, leaving 11 bases between them. Germline CDR1 reads SGDLS; CDR2 reads YYNGEE. This CDR3 region has 13 residues. CDR3 sequence: CASSVEGSWEQYF. The DNA of the CDR3 is TGTGCCAGCAGCGTAGAAGGATCGTGGGAGCAGTACTTC.

The chain combines TRBV7-9 with TRBJ2-1, with TRBD1 identical over 9 bases. The V segment lost 1 base and the J segment 5 bases; nucleotides outside the gene matches: 3. The CDR3 spans 15 residues. Per the germline V gene, CDR1 is SEHNR and CDR2 is FQNEAQ (reference sequence). This CDR3 reads CASSLGDRAHNEQFF. The CDR3 nucleotides are TGTGCCAGCAGCTTAGGGGACAGGGCACACAATGAGCAGTTCTTC.

This sequence joins TRBV14 and TRBJ2-7; 7 bases are shared with TRBD2. The germline CDR1 and CDR2 sequences are SGHDN and FVKESK. J was trimmed by 4 bases and V by 1 base; bases with no gene match: 13. This CDR3 is built from 17 residues. The CDR3 protein is CASSQVITGTTSYEQYF. CDR3 coding DNA: TGTGCCAGCAGCCAAGTAATAACCGGGACTACATCTTACGAGCAGTACTTC.

This sequence joins TRBV11-2 and TRBJ2-1; tentatively, D is TRBD2 (6 bases). This CDR3 spans 17 amino acids. Germline CDR1 and CDR2: SGHAT and FQNNGV. The V and J ends lost 5 bases and 7 bases respectively, with 24 bases between them. This chain's CDR3 is CASSPRTGVEFVNEQFF. The DNA of the CDR3 is TGTGCCAGCAGCCCGAGGACGGGGGTGGAGTTTGTGAATGAGCAGTTCTTC. The full variable domain, in which reference TRBV11-2 and TRBJ2-1 provide the parts outside the CDR3, is EAGVAQSPRYKIIEKRQSVAFWCNPISGHATLYWYQQILGQGPKLLIQFQNNGVVDDSQLPKDRFSAERLKGVDSTLKIQPAKLEDSAVYLCASSPRTGVEFVNEQFFGPGTRLTVL.

The V gene is TRBV9, the J gene TRBJ2-1; 9 bases line up with TRBD2. Germline V lookup: CDR1 SGDLS, CDR2 YYNGEE. This CDR3 spans 15 amino acids. The V and J ends lost 3 bases and 8 bases, in that order; junction bases with no gene match: 9. The CDR3 DNA reads as TGTGCCAGCAGCGCCCCTAGCGGGGAAAGGGATGAGCAGTTCTTC. Encoded protein: CASSAPSGERDEQFF.

The gene calls are TRBV4-2 and TRBJ2-2, with 8 bases lining up with TRBD1. The CDR3 covers 16 residues. V gave up 1 base and J gave up 10 bases; unmatched junction bases: 11. Germline V gene data show CDR1 as LGHNA and CDR2 as YNFKEQ. The chain's CDR3 is CASSQADSSGGSELFF. In DNA, the CDR3 is TGTGCCAGCAGCCAAGCCGATTCGTCAGGGGGCTCGGAGCTGTTTTTT.

V is TRBV30 and J is TRBJ2-3, with 7 bases lining up with TRBD2. The CDR3 is 17 amino acids. Germline CDR1 is GTSNPN and CDR2 is SVGIG (reference sequence). The ends lost 3 bases at V and 0 bases at J; junction bases unmatched: 12. The DNA of the CDR3 is TGTGCCTGGAGACCCGGGTGGGGGACTACTAGCACAGATACGCAGTATTTT. Encoded protein: CAWRPGWGTTSTDTQYF.